Included here is one TCR beta chain sequence, with context. Authors' analysis steps: The assay estimated nucleated cells by amplifying reference gene primers. The data were produced by immunoSEQ multiplex PCR, yet TCRdb's version contains in-frame clones alone and is incomplete. V and J calls and clone size are those listed in that table; D and trimming were worked out from the DNA. The profile shows hundreds of thousands of clones, 92% of them singletons. Recruited during active infection, patients (from Seattle) were subsequently followed longitudinally. The data were taken from a study of blood T cell repertoires in COVID-19. Study context: COVID-19 samples from acute and convalescent phases originated in the United States, Italy and Spain. Sources were T cells, B-cell-depleted T cells, or PBMCs; the material itself was cDNA or gDNA.

With V trimmed by 1 base and J by 7 bases, 6 bases remained unmatched. Germline-derived CDR1 and CDR2 are SGHRS and YFSETQ. The CDR3 extends over 14 amino acids. The chain has TRBV5-1 and TRBJ1-1; 8 positions agree with TRBD1. The receptor was isolated from a man in his fifties or sixties with COVID-19, enrolled during active disease. Material: peripheral blood. CDR3 amino acids: CASSLRTGTIEAFF. The DNA for the CDR3 is TGCGCCAGCAGCTTGCGGACAGGGACCATTGAAGCTTTCTTT.